These 27 T cell receptor beta chains came from one sample sequenced in a study of blood T cell repertoires in COVID-19. Repertoires were generated with immunoSEQ multiplex PCR, while TCRdb's copy carries only in-frame clones and drops some. Among just under 80,000 clones, roughly 78% were seen once, and the ten largest hold under 5.5%. Sample: peripheral blood. These receptors came from a woman aged 70-85 years with acute or convalescent COVID-19.

This sequence joins TRBV7-9 and TRBJ1-6; 7 bases align to TRBD1. V lost 5 bases and J lost 0; bases outside the gene matches: 10. This CDR3 is 18 amino acids long. Germline CDR1 and CDR2: SEHNR and FQNEAQ (reference sequence). The CDR3: CASSPLPGGSSYNSPLHF. The CDR3 DNA is TGTGCCAGCAGCCCCCTGCCAGGGGGGAGCTCCTATAATTCACCCCTCCACTTT.

The genes are TRBV3-1 (or the pseudogene TRBV3-2) and TRBJ2-7, with 12 bases identical to TRBD2. The CDR3 is made up of 17 amino acids. CDR1 is LGHDT and CDR2 is YNNKEL in the germline V gene (reference sequence). With V trimmed by 4 bases and J by 3 bases, 10 bases remained unmatched. This chain's CDR3 is CASSLAGPSGGGYEQYF. CDR3 DNA sequence: TGTGCCAGCAGCCTCGCTGGCCCTAGCGGGGGGGGCTACGAGCAGTACTTC.

J is TRBJ2-1 and V is TRBV11-2; 9 bases agree with TRBD2. The J segment lost 4 bases and the V segment lost 4 bases, leaving 5 bases of the junction unmatched. The CDR3 runs to 15 residues. Germline lookup yields CDR1 SGHAT and CDR2 FQNNGV. The CDR3 loop is CASSSAGGPYNEQFF. CDR3 nucleotide sequence: TGTGCCAGCAGCTCCGCGGGGGGGCCTTACAATGAGCAGTTCTTC.

The V call is TRBV6-6, the J call TRBJ1-1; 8 bases fit TRBD1. This CDR3 has 14 amino acids. Trimming took 5 bases from V and 1 from J; bases not matched to a gene: 3. Germline V gene lookup returns CDR1 MNHNY and CDR2 SVGAGI (reference sequence). CDR3 sequence reads: CASSKGQENTEAFF. The CDR3 coding sequence is TGTGCCAGCAGTAAGGGACAGGAGAACACTGAAGCTTTCTTT.

This clone has just a few counts. The chain links TRBV7-9 to TRBJ2-1; TRBD2 is a possible D gene (5 bases). V was pared by 8 bases and J by 7 bases, with 30 bases between. The CDR3 spans 18 residues. CDR1 is SEHNR, CDR2 FQNEAQ, per germline (reference sequence). CDR3 loop: CASANTRGRSTPGNEQFF. The CDR3 coding sequence is TGTGCCAGCGCCAATACACGAGGGCGGTCCACCCCGGGGAATGAGCAGTTCTTC.

This rearrangement joins TRBV19 to TRBJ2-5; D uncertain. V lost 3 bases, J lost 1 base, and 9 bases lay in between. CDR3 size: 14 residues. CDR1 and CDR2 (germline): LNHDA, SQIVND (reference sequence). Here the CDR3 reads CASSMEPAQETQYF. CDR3 DNA sequence: TGTGCCAGTAGTATGGAGCCAGCCCAAGAGACCCAGTACTTC.

The chain couples TRBV7-9 to TRBJ2-5; TRBD2 matches 7 bases. CDR3 length: 14 residues. Trimming cost V 5 bases and J 2 bases; bases outside gene matches: 5. Germline assignment: CDR1 SEHNR and CDR2 FQNEAQ (reference sequence). The CDR3 here is CASSPAGGQETQYF. As DNA, the CDR3 is TGTGCCAGCAGCCCCGCCGGGGGGCAAGAGACCCAGTACTTC.

The gene calls are TRBV7-9 and TRBJ1-2; the match to TRBD1 covers 7 bases. Germline CDR1 SEHNR, CDR2 FQNEAQ (reference sequence). Trimming at V came to 3 bases and at J to 4 bases, leaving 2 bases not matched to a gene. The CDR3 is 13 amino acids. For the CDR3, the DNA is TGTGCCAGCAGCTTGGGGACAGCCTATGGCTACACCTTC. It is translated as CASSLGTAYGYTF.

The rearrangement joins TRBV7-2 to TRBJ2-5, with D uncertain. The CDR3 loop spans 13 amino acids. Looked up from germline, CDR1 is SGHTA and CDR2 is FQGNSA. Trimming shortened V by 2 bases and J by 7 bases, and 11 bases separated the two germline ends. Written as DNA, the CDR3 is TGTGCCAGCAGCTTATCCCTCTTCGGGACCCAGTACTTC. Its translation is CASSLSLFGTQYF. Complete variable domain (other parts from reference TRBV7-2 and TRBJ2-5): GAGVSQSPSNKVTEKGKDVELRCDPISGHTALYWYRQSLGQGLEFLIYFQGNSAPDKSGLPSDRFSAERTGGSVSTLTIQRTQQEDSAVYLCASSLSLFGTQYFGPGTRLLVL.

The rearrangement uses TRBV27 and TRBJ1-1, with D uncertain. V was clipped by 3 bases and J by 1 base, with 9 bases between them. Germline V gene sequence: CDR1 MNHEY, CDR2 SMNVEV (reference sequence). The CDR3 consists of 14 residues. This chain's CDR3 is CASSLRLWNTEAFF. DNA for the CDR3: TGTGCCAGCAGTTTGCGACTGTGGAACACTGAAGCTTTCTTT.

V usage is TRBV29-1 and J usage is TRBJ2-5; a possible D gene is TRBD1 (6 bases). Germline V gene data show CDR1 as SQVTM and CDR2 as ANQGSEA. V shed 3 bases and J shed 7 bases, with 15 bases lying between them. The CDR3 is 13 amino acids. The CDR3 sequence is CSVDGGEDVTQYF. Here the CDR3 DNA reads TGCAGCGTTGATGGGGGCGAGGACGTGACCCAGTACTTC.

This chain connects TRBV6-5 to TRBJ1-1; TRBD1 might be the D (5 bases). The CDR3 length is 13 residues. Per germline, CDR1 MNHEY and CDR2 SVGAGI. V lost 2 bases and J lost 3, with 7 bases in between. In nucleotides, the CDR3 is TGTGCCAGCAGTTACCCCAGGGACACTGAAGCTTTCTTT. Its translation: CASSYPRDTEAFF.

The gene calls are TRBV3-1 (or the pseudogene TRBV3-2) and TRBJ2-2; 9 bases align to TRBD2. The germline V gene encodes CDR1 LGHDT and CDR2 YNNKEL (reference sequence). The CDR3 is 18 residues long. The J segment lost 2 bases and the V segment lost 5 bases, leaving 12 bases of the junction unmatched. Here the CDR3 DNA reads TGTGCCAGCAGCTCTAACCGCGGGGGGGGATTAAACACCGGGGAGCTGTTTTTT. The encoded protein is CASSSNRGGGLNTGELFF.

The chain carries TRBV4-1 and TRBJ1-4; D uncertain. V was shortened by 3 bases and J by 3 bases, with 11 bases between the two germline ends. Germline CDR1 reads MGHRA; CDR2 reads YSYEKL. CDR3 length: 15 amino acids. CDR3 nucleotide sequence: TGCGCCAGCAGCCACCTTGACACCTCTAATGAAAAACTGTTTTTT. This sequence encodes CASSHLDTSNEKLFF.

This clone was detected only once. The CDR3 sequence: CASSYLGGTEAFF. CDR3 sequence (DNA): TGTGCCAGCAGTTACTTAGGCGGAACTGAAGCTTTCTTT. The rearrangement links TRBV6-5 to TRBJ1-1, with D unclear. V lost 1 base, J lost 5 bases, and 8 bases lay in between. Per germline, CDR1 MNHEY and CDR2 SVGAGI. The CDR3 is 13 residues long.

The gene calls are TRBV14 and TRBJ1-1; the match to TRBD1 covers 7 bases. CDR1 and CDR2 from the germline V gene are SGHDN and FVKESK. The CDR3 sequence is 13 residues long. J was trimmed by 4 bases and V by 4 bases; bases with no gene match: 3. CDR3 sequence: CASSLQGVTEAFF. CDR3 DNA: TGTGCCAGCAGCCTGCAGGGGGTCACTGAAGCTTTCTTT.

The CDR3 nucleotides are TGTGCCAGCAGCCTTGGGGGGGGGACAGGGAATTCACCCCTCCACTTT. As protein: CASSLGGGTGNSPLHF. The chain has TRBV9 and TRBJ1-6; 9 nucleotides line up with TRBD1. This CDR3 region has 16 residues. In germline, CDR1 is SGDLS, CDR2 YYNGEE. V lost 4 bases and J lost 7; bases outside the gene matches: 9.

This chain connects TRBV7-8 to TRBJ1-2; D is perhaps TRBD1 (6 bases). The CDR3 runs 15 residues. The germline V gene has CDR1 SGHVS and CDR2 FQNEAQ. V dropped 4 bases and J dropped 6 bases, with 18 bases sitting between them. Here the CDR3 reads CASSWTTRGGDGYTF. The CDR3 DNA reads as TGTGCCAGCAGCTGGACAACCAGGGGAGGGGATGGCTACACCTTC. Filled out from reference TRBV7-8 and TRBJ1-2, the complete variable domain reads GAGVSQSPRYKVAKRGQDVALRCDPISGHVSLFWYQQALGQGPEFLTYFQNEAQLDKSGLPSDRFFAERPEGSVSTLKIQRTQQEDSAVYLCASSWTTRGGDGYTFGSGTRLTVV.

CDR3 sequence (DNA): TGCAGCGTTGAAGCCGAAGGACAGGGAGGCTATGGCTACACCTTC. This encodes CSVEAEGQGGYGYTF. The V call is TRBV29-1, the J call TRBJ1-2; 8 bases agree with TRBD1. The length of the CDR3 is 15 residues. Germline-derived CDR1 and CDR2 are SQVTM and ANQGSEA. Trimming cost V 1 base and J 4 bases; bases outside gene matches: 8.

The gene calls are TRBV7-9 and TRBJ2-5, with 8 nucleotides matching TRBD1. The CDR3 contains 15 residues. The J segment lost 5 bases and the V segment lost 0 bases, leaving 5 bases of the junction unmatched. Germline loops: CDR1 SEHNR, CDR2 FQNEAQ (reference sequence). The CDR3 DNA reads TGTGCCAGCAGCTTAGCGACAGGGGTTATTGAGACCCAGTACTTC. This sequence encodes CASSLATGVIETQYF.

This clone was recorded a few times. The rearrangement uses TRBV9 and TRBJ1-3; no clear D. This CDR3 has 15 amino acids. CDR1 SGDLS and CDR2 YYNGEE come from the germline V gene. V lost 3 bases to trimming and J lost 0 bases, with 10 bases between them. CDR3 DNA: TGTGCCAGCAGCGAACTGGGCCTCTCTGGAAACACCATATATTTT. It specifies CASSELGLSGNTIYF. The full variable domain, completed using reference TRBV9 and TRBJ1-3, is DSGVTQTPKHLITATGQRVTLRCSPRSGDLSVYWYQQSLDQGLQFLIQYYNGEERAKGNILERFSAQQFPDLHSELNLSSLELGDSALYFCASSELGLSGNTIYFGEGSWLTVV.

This chain joins TRBV19 and TRBJ2-5; perhaps TRBD2 as D (5 bases). Germline loops: CDR1 LNHDA, CDR2 SQIVND (reference sequence). The CDR3 length is 15 residues. V lost 2 bases and J 4 bases, leaving 14 bases between the germline ends. The CDR3 DNA reads as TGTGCCAGTAGTATATCTTGGGGAGCAGGAGAGACCCAGTACTTC. Translated: CASSISWGAGETQYF.

The chain links TRBV27 to TRBJ1-1; tentative D call: TRBD1 (5 bases). The CDR3 runs 14 residues. Germline V gives CDR1 MNHEY, CDR2 SMNVEV (reference sequence). V dropped 10 bases and J dropped 0 bases, with 15 bases sitting between them. In DNA, the CDR3 is TGTGCCACCCACCTGGACAATTTGAACACTGAAGCTTTCTTT. This sequence encodes CATHLDNLNTEAFF.

The rearrangement links TRBV4-1 to TRBJ1-4; no reliable D call. CDR3 size: 18 residues. Trimming pared 2 bases from V and 4 bases from J, leaving 20 bases between. Germline CDR1 and CDR2: MGHRA and YSYEKL. CDR3 in DNA: TGCGCCAGCAGCCAATTTCAAAAGGCCGGGGTTATTAATGAAAAACTGTTTTTT. Protein sequence: CASSQFQKAGVINEKLFF.

The V and J genes are TRBV24-1 and TRBJ2-1; 12 bases are a match to TRBD2. In germline, CDR1 is KGHDR, CDR2 SFDVKD. V was pared by 4 bases and J by 8 bases, with 20 bases of the junction left unmatched. The CDR3 contains 20 residues. CDR3 amino acids: CATSDRHKSLASGGAHEQFF. CDR3 sequence (DNA): TGTGCCACCAGTGACCGTCATAAGTCCCTCGCTAGCGGGGGGGCGCATGAGCAGTTCTTC.

This clone has a single count. The rearrangement links TRBV3-1 (or the pseudogene TRBV3-2) to TRBJ2-4; 7 bases line up with TRBD2. V shed 0 bases, J shed 6 bases, and the junction held 11 bases outside the gene matches. The CDR3 covers 17 residues. Germline V gene data show CDR1 as LGHDT and CDR2 as YNNKEL (reference sequence). This chain's CDR3 is CASSQEGWGGSGNIQYF. As DNA, the CDR3 is TGTGCCAGCAGCCAAGAAGGATGGGGGGGGTCAGGAAACATTCAGTACTTC.

The chain recombines TRBV6-2 or TRBV6-3 with TRBJ2-3; D perhaps matches TRBD1 (5 bases). CDR1 MNHEY and CDR2 SVGEGT come from the germline V gene. The CDR3 is 14 amino acids. V gave up 0 bases and J gave up 4 bases, with 8 bases separating them. The CDR3 here is CASSYSGRPDTQYF. CDR3 in DNA: TGTGCCAGCAGTTACTCGGGGCGCCCAGATACGCAGTATTTT.